This T cell receptor (beta chain) was obtained from a study of Ad26.COV2.S vaccination and SARS-CoV-2 variants. General study points: Vaccinees reportedly had broad spike-specific CD8+ and CD4+ T cell responses. Vaccinated individuals (as opposed to placebo recipients) had higher spike-specific TCR breadth.

Profiled with immunoSEQ multiplex PCR; TCRdb holds only in-frame clones, not every one. Counted here are about 350,000 clones, 75% to 90% occurring once; the ten biggest clones make up roughly 10%. V was clipped by 5 bases and J by 5 bases; unmatched bases: 11. The CDR3 runs to 17 residues. Germline assignment: CDR1 MNHEY and CDR2 SVGEGT. For this clone: Antigen unknown.

Treatment: roughly 19 received Ad26.COV2.S at low or high dose, single or two shots; about 5 received placebo; per-sample allocation not given. The samples were gathered on day 63 after the first injection of vaccine or placebo. The sequence derives from a person aged 18-65 years who received the Ad26.COV2.S COVID-19 vaccine or a placebo. The rearrangement links TRBV6-2 or TRBV6-3 to TRBJ2-5; 13 bases are a match to TRBD2. This material consisted of peripheral blood, taken in a trial of Ad26.COV2.S vaccine versus placebo. As DNA, the CDR3 is TGTGCCAGCAGTAGACTAGCGGGAGGTGGTATGGCGGAGACCCAGTACTTC. This encodes CASSRLAGGGMAETQYF.